This is a list of T cell receptor beta chains from one sample in a study of T cell changes during pregnancy in multiple sclerosis. Here immunoSEQ multiplex PCR was the method, and the copy in TCRdb shows in-frame clones only, minus some. Of roughly 40,000 clones detected, 90% to 95% appear once; the ten largest clones hold 1.2%. The source material was peripheral blood, sampled before pregnancy. These receptor sequences come from a female donor with multiple sclerosis, enrolled in a pregnancy study. Each CDR3 is given with its conserved first and last residue. A D gene is named only where the DNA matches it firmly. The size entry is marked missing in some rows and otherwise reads once, few, many or a size class.

TGTGCCAGCAGTTTCCCGGGACTAGCGGGTACTAGCACAGATACGCAGTATTTT,CASSFPGLAGTSTDTQYF,TRBV27,TRBJ2-3,TRBD2,18,NA
TGTGCCAGCAGCTTGGCGGGAGGTATGAACACTGAAGCTTTCTTT,CASSLAGGMNTEAFF,TRBV5-6,TRBJ1-1,NA,15,NA
TGTGCCAGCTCACCGGGGGGGACAGGGGTCTACGAGCAGTACTTC,CASSPGGTGVYEQYF,TRBV18,TRBJ2-7,TRBD1,15,NA
TGTGCCAGCTCACCCGGGGGAAACAATGAGCAGTTCTTC,CASSPGGNNEQFF,TRBV18,TRBJ2-1,NA,13,NA
TGCGCCAGCAGCAGGGGACCCAATCAGCCCCAGCATTTT,CASSRGPNQPQHF,TRBV10-2,TRBJ1-5,NA,13,NA
TGTGCCTGGAGTGATCAGAGCAATCAGCCCCAGCATTTT,CAWSDQSNQPQHF,TRBV30,TRBJ1-5,NA,13,NA
TGCGCCAGCAGCTCTCAGGGACATGCAACTAATGAAAAACTGTTTTTT,CASSSQGHATNEKLFF,TRBV5-1,TRBJ1-4,NA,16,NA
TGTGCCAGCAGCCAAGGAGGGACACCCGCGTACACCATATATTTT,CASSQGGTPAYTIYF,TRBV14,TRBJ1-3,NA,15,NA
TGTGCCAGCAGGGCAGGGGGCTCTGGAAACACCATATATTTT,CASRAGGSGNTIYF,TRBV28,TRBJ1-3,TRBD1,14,NA
TGTGTAGTAAACCGGGACAGCTACAATGAGCAGTTCTTC,CVVNRDSYNEQFF,TRBV28,TRBJ2-1,TRBD1,13,NA
TGTGCCAGCAGCCCGCATCGGGGGAAGAACACTGAAGCTTTCTTT,CASSPHRGKNTEAFF,TRBV7-9,TRBJ1-1,NA,15,NA
TGTGCCAGCAGCTTACGCAGGGAAGAAAAACTGTTTTTT,CASSLRREEKLFF,TRBV7-2,TRBJ1-4,NA,13,NA
TGTGCCAGCAGGGATGTACAGGGGTACCAAGAGACCCAGTACTTC,CASRDVQGYQETQYF,TRBV28,TRBJ2-5,TRBD1,15,NA
TGTGCCAGTAGTCCCTCGACAGGCAGAGAAAAACTGTTTTTT,CASSPSTGREKLFF,TRBV19,TRBJ1-4,NA,14,NA
TGCGCCAGCAGCTTGAGCGGGATGGGGACAGATACGCAGTATTTT,CASSLSGMGTDTQYF,TRBV5-1,TRBJ2-3,TRBD2,15,NA
TGTGCCAGCAGCTCCCGGGGGTTCCAAGAGACCCAGTACTTC,CASSSRGFQETQYF,TRBV11-2,TRBJ2-5,NA,14,NA
TGTGCCAGCAGCCCAACAGTGGGCTCCTACGAGCAGTACTTC,CASSPTVGSYEQYF,TRBV7-9,TRBJ2-7,NA,14,NA
TGCGCCAGCAGCCAAGTTGGGGACAGCAGCTCCTACGAGCAGTACTTC,CASSQVGDSSSYEQYF,TRBV4-3,TRBJ2-7,TRBD1,16,NA
TGCGCCAGCAGCTCCCTAGCGGGAGTATCTGAGACCCAGTACTTC,CASSSLAGVSETQYF,TRBV5-1,TRBJ2-5,TRBD2,15,NA
TGTGCCAGCAGTCCAATAAGTTTGGGGGCGCATCAGCCCCAGCATTTT,CASSPISLGAHQPQHF,TRBV28,TRBJ1-5,NA,16,few
TGTGCCAGCAGCTTGGATTCTGGGACTAGCTCCTACGAGCAGTACTTC,CASSLDSGTSSYEQYF,TRBV5-4,TRBJ2-7,TRBD2,16,NA
TGTGCCAGCAGCCCTCTAACGGCCGGGGAGCTGTTTTTT,CASSPLTAGELFF,TRBV7-3,TRBJ2-2,NA,13,once
TGTGCCATCAGCGGACAGGGGACGAACACTGAAGCTTTCTTT,CAISGQGTNTEAFF,TRBV10-3,TRBJ1-1,TRBD1,14,NA
TGCGCCAGCAGTGAGGCTGGAGCGGGCACAGATACGCAGTATTTT,CASSEAGAGTDTQYF,TRBV10-1,TRBJ2-3,NA,15,NA
TGTGCCAGTAGCCCCGGGGGAGGCAATCAGCCCCAGCATTTT,CASSPGGGNQPQHF,TRBV19,TRBJ1-5,NA,14,NA
TGTGCCAGTAGTCATCTAGCGGGAGAAGAAGAGACCCAGTACTTC,CASSHLAGEEETQYF,TRBV19,TRBJ2-5,TRBD2,15,NA
TGCGCCAGCAGCCCGACAGGTAATAGAGACATTCAGTACTTC,CASSPTGNRDIQYF,TRBV4-1,TRBJ2-4,NA,14,NA
TGTGCCAGCAGCGCCCAACATCGGGGAGAGACCCAGTACTTC,CASSAQHRGETQYF,TRBV9,TRBJ2-5,NA,14,once
TGTGCCAGCAGAGAAGGGCTAGCGGTCTACAATGAGCAGTTCTTC,CASREGLAVYNEQFF,TRBV4-2,TRBJ2-1,TRBD2,15,NA
TGTGCCAGCGGGAGACGAAACACTGAAGCTTTCTTT,CASGRRNTEAFF,TRBV7-9,TRBJ1-1,NA,12,few
TGTGCCAGCACCCCGCTTTGGAGGGGAAAAGGGACCGGGGAGCTGTTTTTT,CASTPLWRGKGTGELFF,TRBV2,TRBJ2-2,NA,17,NA
TGTGCCAGCAGTGACTCCGGGACAGGTCACACAGATACGCAGTATTTT,CASSDSGTGHTDTQYF,TRBV6-4,TRBJ2-3,TRBD1,16,NA
TGTGCCAGCAGTGAGTCAGGGGTTCGGGAAAACGAGCAGTACTTC,CASSESGVRENEQYF,TRBV6-1,TRBJ2-7,NA,15,NA
TGTGCCTGGAGTGTACCGGGACTAAACACCGGGGAGCTGTTTTTT,CAWSVPGLNTGELFF,TRBV30,TRBJ2-2,TRBD2,15,NA
TGTGCCAGCAGCAAAGAGGGACATAACTATGGCTACACCTTC,CASSKEGHNYGYTF,TRBV21-1,TRBJ1-2,NA,14,medium-sized
TGCAGCGTTGGAGAGGGGGGAGATACGCAGTATTTT,CSVGEGGDTQYF,TRBV29-1,TRBJ2-3,NA,12,NA
TGTGCCAGCAGTCCGGGACAGGGTCAAGGTGGAAACACCATATATTTT,CASSPGQGQGGNTIYF,TRBV5-4,TRBJ1-3,TRBD1,16,NA
TGTGCTAGTGGTCGGGGGGGGGAGGGAGATACGCAGTATTTT,CASGRGGEGDTQYF,TRBV12-5,TRBJ2-3,TRBD2,14,NA
TGCGCCAGCAGCCGTTCAGACGGACAGGATGAAGCTTTCTTT,CASSRSDGQDEAFF,TRBV4-1,TRBJ1-1,TRBD1,14,NA
TGTGCCAGCAGCGGAGTTAGCGGGAGAGTCCCTTACAATGAGCAGTTCTTC,CASSGVSGRVPYNEQFF,TRBV9,TRBJ2-1,TRBD2,17,NA
TGTGCCAGCAGCCAAGGAGCCCTAGCGGGAGGGCCGGGAGAGCAGTTCTTC,CASSQGALAGGPGEQFF,TRBV7-3,TRBJ2-1,TRBD2,17,NA
TGTGCCAGCAGTTTGCGGGGAGCGGGAGTCTTCTACGAGCAGTACTTC,CASSLRGAGVFYEQYF,TRBV28,TRBJ2-7,TRBD2,16,NA
TGTGCCAGCAGTTCCCCGCTGGCTTCCTACAATGAGCAGTTCTTC,CASSSPLASYNEQFF,TRBV27,TRBJ2-1,NA,15,once
TGTGCCAGCAGCTTAAGCGGGATCGGTACAGATACGCAGTATTTT,CASSLSGIGTDTQYF,TRBV5-4,TRBJ2-3,TRBD2,15,NA
TGTGCCAGCAGTCAAATTGGTCAGAACTACGAGCAGTACTTC,CASSQIGQNYEQYF,TRBV2,TRBJ2-7,NA,14,NA
TGTGCCAGCAGCCAAGATCGAGCGGGAGGAGGCCGCGAGCAGTACTTC,CASSQDRAGGGREQYF,TRBV4-2,TRBJ2-7,TRBD2,16,NA
TGTGCCAGCAGTTTTGATTATAGTACGAACACCGGGGAGCTGTTTTTT,CASSFDYSTNTGELFF,TRBV28,TRBJ2-2,NA,16,NA
TGTGCCAGCAGTCCCCGGGACAGGGCTCTCAATCAGCCCCAGCATTTT,CASSPRDRALNQPQHF,TRBV28,TRBJ1-5,TRBD1,16,NA
TGTGCCAGCAGTTTATCCTCGGCCCTTCCCGGAGGGGCCACTGAAGCTTTCTTT,CASSLSSALPGGATEAFF,TRBV27,TRBJ1-1,NA,18,NA
TGTGCCATCAGTGAGGCAGGGGCGGAATGGGAGCAGTTCTTC,CAISEAGAEWEQFF,TRBV10-3,TRBJ2-1,NA,14,NA
TGTGCCAGCAGCTCTGATAGACTAGCGGGAGGGGTCTACAATGAGCAGTTCTTC,CASSSDRLAGGVYNEQFF,TRBV9,TRBJ2-1,TRBD2,18,NA
TGTGCCAGCAGTTATGGACTAGCGGGAGGGCTCCAAGAGACCCAGTACTTC,CASSYGLAGGLQETQYF,TRBV2,TRBJ2-5,TRBD2,17,NA
TGTGCCAGCAGCTTACCAAGCGGGAACCCCTCCTACGAGCAGTACTTC,CASSLPSGNPSYEQYF,TRBV5-6,TRBJ2-7,TRBD2,16,NA
TGTGCCAGCAGTCCACAGGGATACACAGATACGCAGTATTTT,CASSPQGYTDTQYF,TRBV27,TRBJ2-3,NA,14,NA
TGTGCCAGCTCCTCCGGAGTCAGTGGGGATACGCAGTATTTT,CASSSGVSGDTQYF,TRBV18,TRBJ2-3,NA,14,NA
TGCGCCAGCAGCTTGGATAGGCTAGCGGGAAACAATGAGCAGTTCTTC,CASSLDRLAGNNEQFF,TRBV5-1,TRBJ2-1,TRBD2,16,NA